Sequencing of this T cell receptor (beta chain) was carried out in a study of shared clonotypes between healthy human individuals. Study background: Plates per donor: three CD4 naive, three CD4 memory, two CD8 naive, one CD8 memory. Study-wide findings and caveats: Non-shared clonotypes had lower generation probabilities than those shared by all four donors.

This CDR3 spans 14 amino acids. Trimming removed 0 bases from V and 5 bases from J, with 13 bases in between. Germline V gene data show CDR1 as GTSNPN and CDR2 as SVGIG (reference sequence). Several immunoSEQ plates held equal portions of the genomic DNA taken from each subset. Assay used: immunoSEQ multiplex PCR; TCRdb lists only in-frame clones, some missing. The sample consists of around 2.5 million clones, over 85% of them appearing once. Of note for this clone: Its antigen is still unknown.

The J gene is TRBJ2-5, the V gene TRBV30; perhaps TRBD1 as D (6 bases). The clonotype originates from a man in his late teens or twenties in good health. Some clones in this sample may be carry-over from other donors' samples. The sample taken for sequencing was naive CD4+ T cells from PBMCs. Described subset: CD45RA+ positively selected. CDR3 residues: CAWSVKGGSETQYF. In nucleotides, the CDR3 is TGTGCCTGGAGTGTTAAAGGGGGTAGTGAGACCCAGTACTTC.